Below are 25 T cell receptor beta chains sequenced from a single sample in a study of cytomegalovirus exposure and HLA in healthy donors. Amplification used 60 Vbeta primers and 13 Jbeta primers. Sequencing used immunoSEQ multiplex PCR; TCRdb keeps in-frame clones, though not all of them. The sample lists 95,000 to 100,000 clones; about 75% were seen once. The sequencing input was PBMCs. These receptors came from a man aged 45 to 65 in good health and CMV-seronegative.

The gene calls are TRBV6-5 and TRBJ2-7, with 10 bases matching TRBD1. The CDR3 sequence is 14 residues long. Germline CDR1 MNHEY, CDR2 SVGAGI. Unmatched junction bases numbered 7, after V lost 6 bases and J lost 5 bases. CDR3 bases: TGTGCCAGCAGGAAGGGACAGGGGTCCCACGAGCAGTACTTC. Protein sequence: CASRKGQGSHEQYF.

The chain recombines TRBV9 with TRBJ2-1; unclear D gene. The CDR3 has 15 amino acids. The germline V gene has CDR1 SGDLS and CDR2 YYNGEE. V shed 5 bases and J shed 0 bases, with 12 bases lying between them. The CDR3 nucleotides read TGTGCCAGCAGTCCGAGCTCTAGCTCCTACAATGAGCAGTTCTTC. Amino acids: CASSPSSSSYNEQFF.

A note on this clone: Within the sample, other DNA sequences also encode this same CDR3. The rearrangement links TRBV10-1 to TRBJ2-7; D ambiguous. The CDR3 consists of 13 residues. V lost 4 bases, J lost 2 bases, and 9 bases lay in between. Germline V lookup: CDR1 WNHNN, CDR2 SYGVQD (reference sequence). The chain's CDR3 is CASSGGTTYEQYF. In nucleotides, the CDR3 is TGCGCCAGCAGTGGAGGCACAACCTACGAGCAGTACTTC.

The V and J genes are TRBV30 and TRBJ2-3, with 10 bases aligning to TRBD2. Germline CDR1 GTSNPN, CDR2 SVGIG (reference sequence). V trimming: 2 bases; J trimming: 5 bases; junction bases outside the gene matches: 7. This CDR3 contains 15 residues. CDR3 DNA: TGTGCCTGGAGTACGAGCGGGGGGGCCGTAGATACGCAGTATTTT. Residues: CAWSTSGGAVDTQYF. Supplemented by reference TRBV30 and TRBJ2-3, the full variable domain reads SQTIHQWPATLVQPVGSPLSLECTVEGTSNPNLYWYRQAAGRGLQLLFYSVGIGQISSEVPQNLSASRPQDRQFILSSKKLLLSDSGFYLCAWSTSGGAVDTQYFGPGTRLTVL.

This sequence joins TRBV19 and TRBJ2-5, with 9 bases matching TRBD1. The CDR3 contains 15 residues. Per germline, CDR1 LNHDA and CDR2 SQIVND (reference sequence). Unmatched junction bases numbered 11, after V lost 5 bases and J lost 7 bases. CDR3 in DNA: TGTGCCAGTAGTGTGGGACAGGGTCCTTTTGGGACCCAGTACTTC. Amino acid sequence: CASSVGQGPFGTQYF. The full variable domain, in which reference TRBV19 and TRBJ2-5 provide the parts outside the CDR3, is DGGITQSPKYLFRKEGQNVTLSCEQNLNHDAMYWYRQDPGQGLRLIYYSQIVNDFQKGDIAEGYSVSREKKESFPLTVTSAQKNPTAFYLCASSVGQGPFGTQYFGPGTRLLVL.

This chain links TRBV7-2 with TRBJ2-5; 10 bases are a match to TRBD2. The V segment lost 4 bases and the J segment 1 base; nucleotides outside the gene matches: 3. The CDR3 totals 15 residues. The germline gives CDR1 SGHTA, CDR2 FQGNSA. CDR3 coding DNA: TGTGCCAGCAGCTCGCAGCGGGGGGGCCAAGAGACCCAGTACTTC. Translating it yields CASSSQRGGQETQYF.

This clone has only a few counts. V gene TRBV13 combines with J gene TRBJ1-3; D gene uncertain. Germline CDR1 reads PRHDT; CDR2 reads FYEKMQ (reference sequence). The V and J ends lost 5 bases and 1 base respectively, with 15 bases between them. This CDR3 spans 16 amino acids. CDR3 in DNA: TGTGCCAGCAGCCCCCATACCCCGGGTTCTGGAAACACCATATATTTT. This codes for CASSPHTPGSGNTIYF.

The rearrangement links TRBV7-9 to TRBJ2-7; D unclear. Deletions cut 1 base from V and 6 bases from J, with 4 bases between. The CDR3 consists of 11 residues. Germline V gene sequence: CDR1 SEHNR, CDR2 FQNEAQ (reference sequence). CDR3: CASSLVSEQYF. In DNA form, the CDR3 reads TGTGCCAGCAGCTTAGTCAGCGAGCAGTACTTC.

The chain recombines TRBV7-2 with TRBJ2-5, with 11 bases aligning to TRBD2. The V gene's germline CDR1 is SGHTA and CDR2 FQGNSA. Losses at the gene ends were 6 bases for V and 1 base for J; bases not matched to a gene: 16. CDR3 length: 19 amino acids. The CDR3 region has the DNA TGTGCCAGCAGTCCTACTGGGAGGGCTAGCGGGAGGCGCCAAGAGACCCAGTACTTC. As protein: CASSPTGRASGRRQETQYF.

This chain joins TRBV2 and TRBJ2-3, with D maybe TRBD2 (7 bases). The CDR3 totals 16 residues. Per germline, CDR1 SNHLY and CDR2 FYNNEI. Trimming took off 6 bases at V and 3 bases at J, with 19 bases between the two ends. The CDR3 spells CASSARGGGTTDTQYF. Written as DNA, the CDR3 is TGTGCCAGCAGCGCTCGAGGGGGAGGGACAACAGATACGCAGTATTTT.

The rearrangement joins TRBV15 to TRBJ1-4, with D perhaps TRBD1 (5 bases). The germline gives CDR1 LNHNV, CDR2 YYDKDF (reference sequence). V was cut by 1 base and J by 2 bases, with 5 bases left in between. The CDR3 has 14 amino acids. This CDR3 is CATSRGQTNEKLFF. The CDR3 region has the DNA TGTGCCACCAGCAGAGGACAGACTAATGAAAAACTGTTTTTT.

The chain joins TRBV19 to TRBJ1-5, with a tentative D call TRBD1 (6 bases). The CDR3 is 11 amino acids. Between the trimmed V and J ends, which lost 7 bases and 9 bases, there was a span of 10 bases. Germline values: CDR1 LNHDA, CDR2 SQIVND (reference sequence). The CDR3 nucleotides are TGTGCCAGTAACCAAGGGGGGCCCCAGCATTTT. This sequence encodes CASNQGGPQHF.

This clone was recorded once. The V gene is TRBV27, the J gene TRBJ2-2, with D possibly matching TRBD1 (5 bases). Trimming stripped 5 bases from V and 1 base from J, with 11 bases between. The CDR3 loop spans 15 amino acids. Germline lookup yields CDR1 MNHEY and CDR2 SMNVEV (reference sequence). The CDR3 region has the DNA TGTGCCAGCAGTCTCCTAGGACAGAACACCGGGGAGCTGTTTTTT. Residues: CASSLLGQNTGELFF.

There are a few counts of this clone. The rearrangement joins TRBV11-1 to TRBJ2-5; TRBD1 matches at 8 bases. The CDR3 loop spans 14 amino acids. CDR1 is SGHAT, CDR2 FQDESV, per germline (reference sequence). Trimming took 3 bases from V and 1 from J; bases not matched to a gene: 1. For the CDR3, the DNA is TGTGCCAGCAGCTTTGGGACAGGCCAAGAGACCCAGTACTTC. Translating it yields CASSFGTGQETQYF.

V is TRBV18 and J is TRBJ1-5, with a possible D match to TRBD1 (5 bases). In germline, CDR1 is KGHSH, CDR2 LQKENI. The CDR3 sequence is 14 residues long. The V gene lost 2 bases and the J gene lost 4 bases, with 9 bases spanning the gap. This chain's CDR3 is CASSPSGGNQPQHF. In DNA form, the CDR3 reads TGTGCCAGCTCACCAAGTGGGGGGAATCAGCCCCAGCATTTT.

The rearrangement joins TRBV7-9 to TRBJ2-5; TRBD2 might be the D (5 bases). The CDR3 covers 16 residues. V lost 6 bases, J lost 4 bases, and 21 bases lay in between. Germline loops: CDR1 SEHNR, CDR2 FQNEAQ (reference sequence). DNA of the CDR3: TGTGCCAGCAGTCAAGCCGGTGTTCTTGGGAGAGAGACCCAGTACTTC. It translates to CASSQAGVLGRETQYF.

The chain recombines TRBV19 with TRBJ1-4, with D possibly matching TRBD1 (6 bases). The CDR3 runs 14 residues. Germline V lookup: CDR1 LNHDA, CDR2 SQIVND (reference sequence). V was shortened by 6 bases and J by 1 base, with 9 bases between the two germline ends. The CDR3 DNA sequence: TGTGCCAGTAGAAGGGGACAAACTAATGAAAAACTGTTTTTT. Amino acids: CASRRGQTNEKLFF.

The CDR3 is CASGERGKMNTEAFF. CDR3 in DNA: TGTGCCAGCGGTGAAAGGGGTAAAATGAACACTGAAGCTTTCTTT. The rearrangement links TRBV11-2 to TRBJ1-1; weak D call: TRBD1 (5 bases). Trimming pared 8 bases from V and 0 bases from J, leaving 16 bases between. CDR1 and CDR2 from the germline V gene are SGHAT and FQNNGV. The CDR3 length is 15 residues.

This chain joins TRBV5-1 and TRBJ2-5; TRBD2 agrees at 9 bases. The CDR3 sequence is 16 residues long. With V trimmed by 4 bases and J by 4 bases, 11 bases remained unmatched. Germline CDR1 and CDR2: SGHRS and YFSETQ. The CDR3 DNA reads as TGCGCCAGCAGCCAAAATGCCGGGACTAGCTCAGAGACCCAGTACTTC. Translated, it gives CASSQNAGTSSETQYF.

The DNA of the CDR3 is TGTGCCAGCAGCTATTTTAGCGGGAAACAAGAGACCCAGTACTTC. Translation: CASSYFSGKQETQYF. The chain couples TRBV5-4 to TRBJ2-5; 8 nucleotides match TRBD2. This CDR3 region has 15 residues. CDR1 SGHNT and CDR2 YYREEE come from the germline V gene (reference sequence). Trimming at V came to 3 bases and at J to 2 bases, leaving 6 bases not matched to a gene.

The chain joins TRBV4-3 to TRBJ1-2; D gene ambiguous. Per germline, CDR1 LGHNA and CDR2 YSLEER. V shed 1 base and J shed 2 bases, with 8 bases lying between them. The CDR3 runs to 14 residues. The CDR3 loop reads CASSQGAANYGYTF. DNA for the CDR3: TGCGCCAGCAGCCAAGGGGCAGCCAACTATGGCTACACCTTC.

The chain combines TRBV29-1 with TRBJ1-2; weak D call: TRBD1 (6 bases). The CDR3 extends over 14 amino acids. V lost 3 bases, J lost 7 bases, and 18 bases lay in between. CDR1 is SQVTM, CDR2 ANQGSEA, per germline. The CDR3 DNA follows: TGCAGCGTTGAGCAGGGGCGGCTAAGCGGTGGCTACACCTTC. Residues: CSVEQGRLSGGYTF.

This clone was seen a few times. This sequence joins TRBV10-2 and TRBJ2-7; TRBD1 is a possible D gene (6 bases). Germline CDR1 WSHSY, CDR2 SAAADI. CDR3 size: 13 residues. V lost 5 bases and J 3 bases, leaving 11 bases between the germline ends. The CDR3 nucleotides read TGCGCCAGCAGTATACAGGGTAACTACGAGCAGTACTTC. The encoded protein is CASSIQGNYEQYF.

This rearrangement joins TRBV14 to TRBJ2-3; 7 nucleotides agree with TRBD1. CDR3 length: 15 residues. The V segment lost 4 bases and the J segment 4 bases; nucleotides outside the gene matches: 8. Germline V gene lookup returns CDR1 SGHDN and CDR2 FVKESK. CDR3 bases: TGTGCCAGCAGCCTCCGGGACAGCCTCGCAGATACGCAGTATTTT. This encodes CASSLRDSLADTQYF.

This chain uses TRBV6-6 with TRBJ1-1; maybe TRBD1 (6 bases). Germline V gives CDR1 MNHNY, CDR2 SVGAGI (reference sequence). The CDR3 covers 14 residues. Trimming cost V 7 bases and J 8 bases, with 20 bases left between them. In DNA, the CDR3 is TGTGCCAGCATCCAGACGGGGGGCGGAACCGAAGCTTTCTTT. It is translated as CASIQTGGGTEAFF.